The 21 T cell receptor beta chains reported below all come from one sample, sequenced in a study of shared clonotypes between healthy human individuals (TCRdb year 2020). Receptor amplification or capture employed the immunoSEQ multiplex PCR assay. This immuneACCESS table, as held by TCRdb, lists in-frame sequences with V and J called but not all clones. Of the missing ones, under half trace to an unresolved V gene in checked studies; the others have no known cause. The sample contains hundreds of thousands of clones, 70% to 80% of them found a single time. The ten largest account for 13% of the sample. The source material was PBMCs. These receptors were taken from a woman in her forties in good health. Some clones in this sample may be carry-over from other donors' samples.

The V and J genes are TRBV6-1 and TRBJ2-3; TRBD2 agrees at 9 bases. Germline values: CDR1 MNHNS, CDR2 SASEGT. V was clipped by 0 bases and J by 4 bases; unmatched bases: 11. The CDR3 sequence is 18 residues long. The CDR3 nucleotides are TGTGCCAGCAGTGAAGCGGATTTTGGACTAGCGAATTCAGATACGCAGTATTTT. Protein sequence: CASSEADFGLANSDTQYF.

The chain employs TRBV21-1 and TRBJ1-2. TRBV21-1 constitutes a pseudogene. This CDR3 contains 15 residues. Here the CDR3 DNA reads TGTGCCAGCGTAAAAGTTAGGCCTGCAAACTATGGCTACACCTTC. Its protein product is CASVKVRPANYGYTF.

This clone is a singleton in its sample. The rearrangement links TRBV30 to TRBJ2-2, with unresolved D. Germline assignment: CDR1 GTSNPN and CDR2 SVGIG (reference sequence). Trimming shortened V by 2 bases and J by 2 bases, and 9 bases separated the two germline ends. This CDR3 has 14 residues. CDR3 DNA: TGTGCCTGGAGTCCACATACCAACACCGGGGAGCTGTTTTTT. Encoded protein: CAWSPHTNTGELFF.

The table lists this clone with a count of one. The chain joins TRBV2 to TRBJ2-7; D is unclear. The V and J ends lost 2 bases and 0 bases respectively, with 8 bases between them. The CDR3 has 14 amino acids. Germline CDR1 is SNHLY and CDR2 is FYNNEI. For the CDR3, the DNA is TGTGCCAGCAGTGAAAAGGGAAGCTCCTACGAGCAGTACTTC. Translated: CASSEKGSSYEQYF.

The V gene is TRBV30, the J gene TRBJ1-1; D is perhaps TRBD1 (6 bases). V gave up 1 base and J gave up 12 bases, with 12 bases separating them. The germline gives CDR1 GTSNPN, CDR2 SVGIG (reference sequence). The CDR3 length is 11 residues. As DNA, the CDR3 is TGTGCCTGGAGTGCCGGGGGGGCAACTTTCTTT. This translates into CAWSAGGATFF. Using reference TRBV30 and TRBJ1-1 for the parts outside the CDR3, the full variable domain is SQTIHQWPATLVQPVGSPLSLECTVEGTSNPNLYWYRQAAGRGLQLLFYSVGIGQISSEVPQNLSASRPQDRQFILSSKKLLLSDSGFYLCAWSAGGATFFGQGTRLTVV.

The chain has TRBV10-3 and TRBJ1-3, with D tentatively TRBD1 (5 bases). Germline loops: CDR1 ENHRY, CDR2 SYGVKD. Trimming left V 10 bases short and J 4 bases short, with 17 bases between. This CDR3 has 14 residues. The CDR3 protein is CATGRGLFGNTIYF. DNA for the CDR3: TGTGCCACAGGGAGGGGTCTCTTCGGAAACACCATATATTTT.

The chain has TRBV9 and TRBJ2-3; tentatively, D is TRBD2 (6 bases). V lost 3 bases to trimming and J lost 6 bases, with 14 bases between them. The V gene's germline CDR1 is SGDLS and CDR2 YYNGEE. This CDR3 comprises 14 residues. CDR3 sequence: CASSATRVLDTQYF. In DNA form, the CDR3 reads TGTGCCAGCAGCGCGACTAGAGTCCTTGATACGCAGTATTTT.

J is TRBJ2-2 and V is TRBV18; D gene ambiguous. The CDR3 runs 13 residues. Trimming removed 2 bases at V and 4 bases at J, with 5 bases between. CDR1 and CDR2 (germline): KGHSH, LQKENI. CDR3 loop: CASSPGSTGELFF. CDR3 nucleotides: TGTGCCAGCTCACCAGGCTCCACCGGGGAGCTGTTTTTT.

The chain employs TRBV5-1 and TRBJ2-5, with 10 nucleotides matching TRBD2. The CDR3 loop spans 19 amino acids. Germline CDR1 is SGHRS and CDR2 is YFSETQ. After removal of 0 bases from V and 1 base from J, the junction contained 12 bases not matched to a gene. The CDR3 region has the DNA TGCGCCAGCAGCTTGGCCTTTGGTCCAGCGGGAGGGCTCCAAGAGACCCAGTACTTC. Protein sequence: CASSLAFGPAGGLQETQYF.

The chain employs TRBV7-9 and TRBJ2-7; D is undetermined. V was clipped by 1 base and J by 0 bases, with 7 bases between them. The germline gives CDR1 SEHNR, CDR2 FQNEAQ (reference sequence). CDR3 size: 14 residues. This chain's CDR3 is CASSLDPSSYEQYF. Here the CDR3 DNA reads TGTGCCAGCAGCTTAGACCCGAGCTCCTACGAGCAGTACTTC.

V gene TRBV6-1 combines with J gene TRBJ1-1, with TRBD1 identical over 7 bases. The CDR3 is 15 amino acids. Germline V gene lookup returns CDR1 MNHNS and CDR2 SASEGT. Trimming took 6 bases from V and 0 from J; bases not matched to a gene: 7. DNA for the CDR3: TGTGCCAGCAGACCCCCAGGGGGGATGAACACTGAAGCTTTCTTT. It specifies CASRPPGGMNTEAFF.

CDR3 region: CASRGGTTQNEQFF. DNA for the CDR3: TGTGCCAGCAGGGGGGGTACTACCCAAAATGAGCAGTTCTTC. The chain combines TRBV6-1 with TRBJ2-1; a weak D match, TRBD2 (6 bases). The CDR3 consists of 14 residues. V was pared by 6 bases and J by 7 bases, with 16 bases between. The germline V gene has CDR1 MNHNS and CDR2 SASEGT.

As regards this clone: It is likely a read error: a sequence one base away is far more abundant. This sample includes further DNA sequences coding for the same CDR3. The chain carries TRBV10-2 and TRBJ1-2; tentatively, D is TRBD1 (5 bases). The CDR3 spans 16 residues. Trimming cost V 6 bases and J 0 bases, with 17 bases left between them. Germline V gene lookup returns CDR1 WSHSY and CDR2 SAAADI. The DNA for the CDR3 is TGCGCCAGCAGCGAAGGGACTGACCGTTCTAACTATGGCTACACCTTC. It translates to CASSEGTDRSNYGYTF.

The chain couples TRBV7-2 to TRBJ2-7; tentative D call: TRBD1 (7 bases). Germline V gene data show CDR1 as SGHTA and CDR2 as FQGNSA. With 1 base removed from V and 8 bases from J, the gap between germline ends came to 12 bases. The CDR3 contains 13 residues. This chain's CDR3 is CASSLVPGGQQYF. The CDR3 DNA reads as TGTGCCAGCAGCTTAGTCCCAGGGGGGCAGCAGTACTTC.

This chain connects TRBV10-2 to TRBJ2-2; 10 bases fit TRBD2. Per germline, CDR1 WSHSY and CDR2 SAAADI. With V trimmed by 6 bases and J by 5 bases, 6 bases remained unmatched. CDR3 length: 15 amino acids. The CDR3 coding sequence is TGCGCCAGCAGAAATAGACTAGCGGGTACCGGGGAGCTGTTTTTT. It encodes CASRNRLAGTGELFF.

V gene TRBV4-1 combines with J gene TRBJ2-2; D perhaps matches TRBD1 (5 bases). Germline loops: CDR1 MGHRA, CDR2 YSYEKL. Trimming left V 2 bases short and J 6 bases short, with 10 bases between. The CDR3 is 14 amino acids. CDR3 in amino acids: CASSQPGHPGELFF. The CDR3 DNA reads as TGCGCCAGCAGCCAACCTGGACACCCCGGGGAGCTGTTTTTT.

In this sample, this clone turned up a few times. V is TRBV6-1 and J is TRBJ1-1, with D perhaps TRBD1 (5 bases). CDR3 size: 16 residues. The germline CDR1 and CDR2 sequences are MNHNS and SASEGT. The V gene lost 0 bases and the J gene lost 4 bases, with 15 bases spanning the gap. CDR3 bases: TGTGCCAGCAGTGAAGCTCTTGGGCAGGGCCCCACTGAAGCTTTCTTT. Its protein product is CASSEALGQGPTEAFF.

This clone was found once. The rearrangement joins TRBV11-2 to TRBJ2-7, with D possibly TRBD2 on 6 matching bases. This CDR3 has 15 residues. Trimming left V 1 base short and J 0 bases short, with 10 bases between. CDR1 is SGHAT, CDR2 FQNNGV, per germline. The CDR3 loop reads CASSLGGGSSYEQYF. In DNA, the CDR3 is TGTGCCAGCAGCTTAGGTGGGGGGAGCTCCTACGAGCAGTACTTC.

The gene calls are TRBV18 and TRBJ2-7; possible D gene TRBD1, 6 bases. The CDR3 has 14 amino acids. Trimming took off 4 bases at V and 7 bases at J, with 17 bases between the two ends. CDR1 is KGHSH, CDR2 LQKENI, per germline. CDR3 nucleotides: TGTGCCAGCTCACTTCTAGGACAGTCCGAGGAGCAGTACTTC. Its translation is CASSLLGQSEEQYF.

This clone appeared a few times. CDR3 loop: CASSLSAALNTEAFF. DNA of the CDR3: TGCGCCAGCAGCTTGTCGGCCGCGTTGAACACTGAAGCTTTCTTT. The chain couples TRBV5-1 to TRBJ1-1, with unresolved D. V shed 1 base and J shed 0 bases, with 10 bases lying between them. The length of the CDR3 is 15 residues. Germline V gene lookup returns CDR1 SGHRS and CDR2 YFSETQ.

The gene calls are TRBV5-1 and TRBJ2-1; a weak D match, TRBD1 (5 bases). Per the germline V gene, CDR1 is SGHRS and CDR2 is YFSETQ. The CDR3 consists of 16 residues. V gave up 0 bases and J gave up 2 bases, with 12 bases separating them. CDR3 bases: TGCGCCAGCAGCTTGGACCCAGGGTCAACCTACAATGAGCAGTTCTTC. The encoded protein is CASSLDPGSTYNEQFF.